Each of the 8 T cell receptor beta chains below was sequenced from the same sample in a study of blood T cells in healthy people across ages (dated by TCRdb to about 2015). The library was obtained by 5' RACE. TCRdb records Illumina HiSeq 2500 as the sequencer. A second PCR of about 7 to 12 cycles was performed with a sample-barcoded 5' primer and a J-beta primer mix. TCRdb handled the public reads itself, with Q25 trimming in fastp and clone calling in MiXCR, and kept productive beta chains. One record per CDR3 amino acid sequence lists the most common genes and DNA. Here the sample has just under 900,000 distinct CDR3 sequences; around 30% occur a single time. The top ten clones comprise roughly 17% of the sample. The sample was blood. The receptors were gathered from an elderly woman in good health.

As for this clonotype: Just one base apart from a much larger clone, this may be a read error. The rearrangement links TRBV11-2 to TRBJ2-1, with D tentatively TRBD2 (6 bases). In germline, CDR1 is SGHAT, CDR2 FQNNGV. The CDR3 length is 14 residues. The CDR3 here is CAGSSGLNYNEQFF. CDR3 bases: TGTGCCGGCAGCTCGGGACTTAACTACAATGAGCAGTTCTTC.

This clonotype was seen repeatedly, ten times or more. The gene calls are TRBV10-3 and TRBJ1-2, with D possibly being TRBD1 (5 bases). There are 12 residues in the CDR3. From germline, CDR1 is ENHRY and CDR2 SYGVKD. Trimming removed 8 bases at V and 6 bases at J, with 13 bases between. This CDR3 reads CAISGRGNGYTF. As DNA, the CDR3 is TGTGCCATCTCCGGGAGGGGCAATGGCTACACCTTC.

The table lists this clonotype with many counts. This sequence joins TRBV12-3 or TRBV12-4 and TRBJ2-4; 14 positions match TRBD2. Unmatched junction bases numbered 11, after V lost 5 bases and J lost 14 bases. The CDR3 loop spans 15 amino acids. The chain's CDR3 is CASSPGTSGGLSKYF. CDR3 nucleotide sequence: TGTGCCAGCAGTCCCGGGACTAGCGGGGGATTGAGTAAGTACTTC.

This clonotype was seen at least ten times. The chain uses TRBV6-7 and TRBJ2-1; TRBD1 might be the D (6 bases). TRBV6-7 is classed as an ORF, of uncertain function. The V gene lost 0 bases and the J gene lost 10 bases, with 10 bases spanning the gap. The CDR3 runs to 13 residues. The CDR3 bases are TGTGCCAGCAGTTACTCGAGGGGGTTGGAGCAGTTCTTC. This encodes CASSYSRGLEQFF.

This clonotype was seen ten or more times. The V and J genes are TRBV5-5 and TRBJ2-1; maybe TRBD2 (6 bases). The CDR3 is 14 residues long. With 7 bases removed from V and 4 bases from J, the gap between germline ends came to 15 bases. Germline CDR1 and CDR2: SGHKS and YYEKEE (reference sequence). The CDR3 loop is CASLRGLVYNEQFF. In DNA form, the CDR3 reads TGTGCCAGCCTTAGGGGACTTGTATACAATGAGCAGTTCTTC.

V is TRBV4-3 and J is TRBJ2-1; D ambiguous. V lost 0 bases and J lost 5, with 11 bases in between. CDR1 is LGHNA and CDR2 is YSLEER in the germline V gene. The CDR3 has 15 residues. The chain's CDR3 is CASSQDGVGDNEQFF. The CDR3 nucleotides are TGCGCCAGCAGCCAAGATGGGGTTGGTGACAATGAGCAGTTCTTC.

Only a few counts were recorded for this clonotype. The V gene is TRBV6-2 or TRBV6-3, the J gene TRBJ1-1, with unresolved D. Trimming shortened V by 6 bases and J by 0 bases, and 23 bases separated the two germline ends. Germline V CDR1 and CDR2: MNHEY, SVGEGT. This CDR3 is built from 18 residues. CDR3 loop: CASRPPIFRLIMNTEAFF. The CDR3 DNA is TGTGCCAGCAGACCCCCTATTTTCAGGCTCATAATGAACACTGAAGCTTTCTTT.

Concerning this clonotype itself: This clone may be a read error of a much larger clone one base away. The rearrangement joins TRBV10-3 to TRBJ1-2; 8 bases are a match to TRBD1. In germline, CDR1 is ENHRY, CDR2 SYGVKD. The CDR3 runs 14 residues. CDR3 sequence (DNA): TGTGCCATCAGGGAGTCGCGGGACAGGATAGGCTACACCTTC. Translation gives CAIRESRDRIGYTF.